The 12 T cell receptor beta chains below come from one sample, sequenced in a study of T cell changes during pregnancy in multiple sclerosis. The method was immunoSEQ multiplex PCR; TCRdb's version includes in-frame clones alone and lacks a portion of them. The repertoire holds 85,000 to 100,000 clones, almost 95% seen once, with 2% to 3% in the top ten. This material consisted of peripheral blood, taken in the first trimester of pregnancy. The receptors stem from a female donor with multiple sclerosis, enrolled in a pregnancy study.

CDR3: CASSGPIGISNTEAFF. DNA for the CDR3: TGTGCCAGCAGTGGCCCAATCGGGATCTCGAACACTGAAGCTTTCTTT. The gene calls are TRBV28 and TRBJ1-1; D uncertain. V was cut by 5 bases and J by 1 base, with 17 bases left in between. The CDR3 runs to 16 residues. Germline CDR1 and CDR2: MDHEN and SYDVKM.

This chain connects TRBV11-3 to TRBJ2-6; D ambiguous. The CDR3 is made up of 15 amino acids. The germline V gene has CDR1 SGHNT and CDR2 YENEEA. The V end lost 5 bases, the J end lost 2 bases, and 10 bases lay between the germline ends. The chain's CDR3 is CASSPQLTGANVLTF. The CDR3 coding sequence is TGTGCCAGCAGCCCTCAGTTGACTGGGGCCAACGTCCTGACTTTC. The whole variable domain, filled in from reference TRBV11-3 and TRBJ2-6, reads EAGVVQSPRYKIIEKKQPVAFWCNPISGHNTLYWYLQNLGQGPELLIRYENEEAVDDSQLPKDRFSAERLKGVDSTLKIQPAELGDSAVYLCASSPQLTGANVLTFGAGSRLTVL.

The chain employs TRBV5-1 and TRBJ1-1; TRBD1 aligns across 7 bases. J gave up 3 bases and V 4 bases, and 9 bases lay outside the gene matches. The length of the CDR3 is 15 residues. CDR1 and CDR2 from the germline V gene are SGHRS and YFSETQ. CDR3 DNA: TGCGCCAGCAGCATGGGACAGCCTCCGGACACTGAAGCTTTCTTT. Translation gives CASSMGQPPDTEAFF.

This sequence joins TRBV30 and TRBJ1-5; D is unclear. Germline values: CDR1 GTSNPN, CDR2 SVGIG (reference sequence). This CDR3 has 12 amino acids. The V end was cut by 1 base, the J end by 6 bases, with 7 bases between. CDR3 nucleotide sequence: TGTGCCTGGAGTGACGAGAGTCAGCCCCAGCATTTT. Its protein is CAWSDESQPQHF.

The V call is TRBV2, the J call TRBJ2-2; 7 nucleotides match TRBD1. After removal of 8 bases from V and 5 bases from J, the junction contained 8 bases not matched to a gene. This CDR3 comprises 14 residues. Germline CDR1 is SNHLY and CDR2 is FYNNEI. The CDR3: CASEGRGRTGELFF. The CDR3, as DNA: TGTGCCAGCGAGGGTAGGGGGCGGACCGGGGAGCTGTTTTTT.

The J gene is TRBJ2-2, the V gene TRBV25-1, with TRBD1 matching 7 bases. The CDR3 spans 15 residues. Trimming at V came to 6 bases and at J to 3 bases, leaving 7 bases not matched to a gene. CDR1 is MGHDK and CDR2 is SYGVNS in the germline V gene. The CDR3 DNA sequence: TGTGCCAGCAGGCCCCGGGACAGCTACACCGGGGAGCTGTTTTTT. Translation: CASRPRDSYTGELFF.

V usage is TRBV7-3 and J usage is TRBJ2-1, with D possibly TRBD2 on 5 matching bases. The V gene lost 0 bases and the J gene lost 10 bases, with 10 bases spanning the gap. Germline values: CDR1 SGHTA, CDR2 FQGTGA. CDR3 size: 13 residues. The CDR3 loop is CASSLTGREEQFF. The DNA for the CDR3 is TGTGCCAGCAGCTTAACAGGCCGGGAAGAGCAGTTCTTC.

This rearrangement joins TRBV5-4 to TRBJ2-1; D is possibly TRBD2 (6 bases). Germline CDR1 reads SGHNT; CDR2 reads YYREEE (reference sequence). The length of the CDR3 is 16 residues. Trimming left V 6 bases short and J 8 bases short, with 24 bases between. This CDR3 reads CASTPGGAGLRHEQFF. The CDR3 DNA follows: TGTGCCAGCACCCCGGGCGGGGCGGGCCTTCGGCATGAGCAGTTCTTC.

This rearrangement joins TRBV7-8 to TRBJ2-1, with 7 positions matching TRBD1. Per the germline V gene, CDR1 is SGHVS and CDR2 is FQNEAQ. This CDR3 is 15 amino acids long. V lost 5 bases and J lost 3; bases outside the gene matches: 7. CDR3 region: CASSLRDSDYNEQFF. CDR3 DNA: TGTGCCAGCAGCCTCCGGGACAGCGACTACAATGAGCAGTTCTTC.

The rearrangement links TRBV9 to TRBJ1-4; possible D gene TRBD1, 5 bases. The CDR3 totals 13 residues. With 2 bases removed from V and 6 bases from J, the gap between germline ends came to 8 bases. Germline loops: CDR1 SGDLS, CDR2 YYNGEE. The CDR3 region is CASSVRGDEKLFF. CDR3 DNA: TGTGCCAGCAGCGTCCGGGGGGATGAAAAACTGTTTTTT.

The rearrangement links TRBV7-3 to TRBJ1-1, with D possibly being TRBD1 (6 bases). The CDR3 spans 14 residues. V lost 5 bases and J lost 3, with 13 bases in between. Germline assignment: CDR1 SGHTA and CDR2 FQGTGA. For the CDR3, the DNA is TGTGCCAGCAGCCCCGGACAGTTGTACACTGAAGCTTTCTTT. Encoded protein: CASSPGQLYTEAFF.

This sequence joins TRBV7-8 and TRBJ2-5, with TRBD2 matching 7 bases. V was clipped by 5 bases and J by 4 bases; unmatched bases: 7. The CDR3 has 14 amino acids. The germline gives CDR1 SGHVS, CDR2 FQNEAQ. The CDR3: CASSPLAIGETQYF. CDR3 DNA: TGTGCCAGCAGCCCACTAGCGATCGGAGAGACCCAGTACTTC.